These 30 T cell receptor beta chains were sequenced from one sample in a study of blood T cell repertoires in COVID-19 (dated by TCRdb to the early 2020s). Library construction relied on the immunoSEQ multiplex PCR assay. TCRdb provides this immuneACCESS table in a form limited to in-frame rearrangements. Some clones are lacking; in checked studies, under half of them reflect an unresolved V gene, and why the rest are absent is not known. A total of more than 150,000 clones appear in this sample, approximately 88% of them only once. The ten largest clonotypes hold 2.9% of the sample. What was sequenced was peripheral blood. These receptors were taken from a woman aged 60-70 years with acute or convalescent COVID-19.

The chain joins TRBV7-3 to TRBJ2-7; 9 bases are a match to TRBD1. The V segment lost 5 bases and the J segment 3 bases; nucleotides outside the gene matches: 5. CDR1 SGHTA and CDR2 FQGTGA come from the germline V gene. The CDR3 is made up of 14 amino acids. This chain's CDR3 is CASSPTGGHYEQYF. The CDR3, as DNA: TGTGCCAGCAGCCCGACAGGGGGGCACTACGAGCAGTACTTC.

The rearrangement links TRBV7-2 to TRBJ2-3; 8 positions match TRBD1. Germline V lookup: CDR1 SGHTA, CDR2 FQGNSA. The length of the CDR3 is 16 residues. Trimming removed 4 bases from V and 0 bases from J; junction bases left unmatched: 6. CDR3 DNA sequence: TGTGCCAGCAGCTCTCAGGGGGCGTATAGCACAGATACGCAGTATTTT. It yields the protein CASSSQGAYSTDTQYF. Together with reference TRBV7-2 and TRBJ2-3, the CDR3 gives the full variable domain: GAGVSQSPSNKVTEKGKDVELRCDPISGHTALYWYRQSLGQGLEFLIYFQGNSAPDKSGLPSDRFSAERTGGSVSTLTIQRTQQEDSAVYLCASSSQGAYSTDTQYFGPGTRLTVL.

This chain uses TRBV29-1 with TRBJ2-7; 7 bases are a match to TRBD1. Germline V gives CDR1 SQVTM, CDR2 ANQGSEA. V lost 4 bases and J lost 2; bases outside the gene matches: 2. The length of the CDR3 is 12 residues. The CDR3 DNA reads as TGCAGCGTTGCTCAGGGGGCCTACGAGCAGTACTTC. As protein: CSVAQGAYEQYF.

V gene TRBV9 combines with J gene TRBJ1-6, with 9 nucleotides matching TRBD1. CDR3 size: 14 residues. V lost 3 bases and J lost 8; bases outside the gene matches: 3. Germline lookup yields CDR1 SGDLS and CDR2 YYNGEE. As DNA, the CDR3 is TGTGCCAGCAGCGATAGGGACAGGGATTCACCCCTCCACTTT. Translating gives CASSDRDRDSPLHF.

The genes are TRBV6-1 and TRBJ1-5; D uncertain. Germline V lookup: CDR1 MNHNS, CDR2 SASEGT. V dropped 2 bases and J dropped 0 bases, with 11 bases sitting between them. The CDR3 runs 16 residues. CDR3 sequence reads: CASSEPGFYSNQPQHF. CDR3 DNA sequence: TGTGCCAGCAGTGAACCGGGGTTTTATAGCAATCAGCCCCAGCATTTT.

The V gene is TRBV7-8, the J gene TRBJ2-5; 7 bases are shared with TRBD1. V lost 5 bases and J lost 4; bases outside the gene matches: 13. Per germline, CDR1 SGHVS and CDR2 FQNEAQ. The CDR3 is 16 residues long. CDR3 amino acids: CASSLLQTGTTETQYF. The CDR3 coding sequence is TGTGCCAGCAGCCTCCTCCAGACAGGGACCACAGAGACCCAGTACTTC. Looking up the rest from reference TRBV7-8 and TRBJ2-5 gives the full variable domain: GAGVSQSPRYKVAKRGQDVALRCDPISGHVSLFWYQQALGQGPEFLTYFQNEAQLDKSGLPSDRFFAERPEGSVSTLKIQRTQQEDSAVYLCASSLLQTGTTETQYFGPGTRLLVL.

The V gene is TRBV4-1, the J gene TRBJ1-4; D gene unclear. The CDR3 contains 16 residues. Germline V gene data show CDR1 as MGHRA and CDR2 as YSYEKL. Trimming removed 0 bases at V and 2 bases at J, with 10 bases between. The CDR3 DNA is TGCGCCAGCAGCCAAGATCAGCGAATCACTAATGAAAAACTGTTTTTT. This gives the protein CASSQDQRITNEKLFF.

V is TRBV6-6 and J is TRBJ1-2; 9 bases line up with TRBD1. Germline V CDR1 and CDR2: MNHNY, SVGAGI (reference sequence). V dropped 3 bases and J dropped 2; count of bases not matched to a gene: 4. The CDR3 has 15 amino acids. The CDR3 region is CASSYGTGLNYGYTF. The CDR3 nucleotides are TGTGCCAGCAGTTATGGGACAGGGTTAAACTATGGCTACACCTTC.

The chain recombines TRBV7-9 with TRBJ2-5; D gene unclear. Germline-derived CDR1 and CDR2 are SEHNR and FQNEAQ (reference sequence). V lost 2 bases to trimming and J lost 5 bases, with 6 bases between them. The CDR3 covers 12 residues. CDR3 nucleotides: TGTGCCAGCAGCTTAACGGTGGAGACCCAGTACTTC. It is translated as CASSLTVETQYF.

This chain connects TRBV19 to TRBJ1-2; 10 nucleotides line up with TRBD1. V lost 5 bases, J lost 1 base, and 4 bases stayed unmatched. Germline CDR1 and CDR2: LNHDA and SQIVND (reference sequence). The CDR3 is 15 residues long. The CDR3 nucleotides read TGTGCCAGTAGTTCGACAGGGGGCGTTAACTATGGCTACACCTTC. This gives the protein CASSSTGGVNYGYTF.

V usage is TRBV9 and J usage is TRBJ2-3; D not certain. The CDR3 loop spans 15 amino acids. Trimming stripped 0 bases from V and 6 bases from J, with 14 bases between. In germline, CDR1 is SGDLS, CDR2 YYNGEE. CDR3 protein: CASSVDQLARDTQYF. The CDR3 bases are TGTGCCAGCAGCGTAGATCAGTTAGCTAGGGATACGCAGTATTTT.

This clone was counted between two and nine times. The chain couples TRBV12-3 or TRBV12-4 to TRBJ2-2; D gene uncertain. Trimming removed 3 bases from V and 5 bases from J, with 4 bases in between. This CDR3 comprises 12 residues. In DNA, the CDR3 is TGTGCCAGCAGTTTCGGGACCGGGGAGCTGTTTTTT. Amino acids: CASSFGTGELFF.

The chain combines TRBV25-1 with TRBJ2-1; D is perhaps TRBD2 (5 bases). The CDR3 totals 13 residues. Germline-derived CDR1 and CDR2 are MGHDK and SYGVNS. V was shortened by 7 bases and J by 0 bases, with 7 bases between the two germline ends. The CDR3 protein is CASTTSSYNEQFF. Here the CDR3 DNA reads TGTGCCAGCACTACTAGCTCCTACAATGAGCAGTTCTTC.

The chain's CDR3 is CASSAAGLAGGPTDTQYF. The DNA of the CDR3 is TGTGCCAGCAGCGCCGCGGGGCTAGCGGGGGGGCCTACAGATACGCAGTATTTT. V and J are TRBV7-2 and TRBJ2-3; 12 bases are a match to TRBD2. From germline, CDR1 is SGHTA and CDR2 FQGNSA. Trimming at V came to 5 bases and at J to 3 bases, leaving 12 bases not matched to a gene. The CDR3 length is 18 residues.

This chain joins TRBV10-3 and TRBJ2-7, with D perhaps matching TRBD1 (8 bases). The germline gives CDR1 ENHRY, CDR2 SYGVKD. Deletions cut 6 bases from V and 2 bases from J, with 14 bases between. The CDR3 length is 14 residues. In DNA form, the CDR3 reads TGTGCCATCAGGGGAGGGGACAGGACCTACGAGCAGTACTTC. Protein product: CAIRGGDRTYEQYF.

The chain combines TRBV19 with TRBJ1-5; 8 bases align to TRBD1. The V gene end was trimmed by 7 bases and the J gene end by 2 bases; junction bases not matched to a gene: 10. Germline lookup yields CDR1 LNHDA and CDR2 SQIVND (reference sequence). There are 16 residues in the CDR3. CDR3 in amino acids: CASNDRGKKGNQPQHF. DNA for the CDR3: TGTGCCAGTAACGACAGGGGTAAGAAAGGCAATCAGCCCCAGCATTTT.

The V and J genes are TRBV27 and TRBJ1-5, with D possibly matching TRBD1 (5 bases). Germline V gives CDR1 MNHEY, CDR2 SMNVEV (reference sequence). The germline V and J ends were trimmed by 4 bases and 4 bases, with 20 bases remaining between them. This CDR3 has 17 amino acids. CDR3 sequence: CASSSRGGTSGNQPQHF. CDR3 nucleotide sequence: TGTGCCAGCAGTTCTAGGGGTGGCACCTCTGGGAATCAGCCCCAGCATTTT.

This clone occurred a few times. The J gene is TRBJ1-1, the V gene TRBV18, with D maybe TRBD1 (6 bases). The V end was cut by 0 bases, the J end by 1 base, with 6 bases between. Looked up from germline, CDR1 is KGHSH and CDR2 is LQKENI. This CDR3 comprises 14 residues. The CDR3: CASSPPTGNTEAFF. CDR3 bases: TGTGCCAGCTCACCACCGACAGGGAACACTGAAGCTTTCTTT.

The chain joins TRBV4-3 to TRBJ1-1, with a weak D call TRBD1 (6 bases). Germline CDR1 and CDR2: LGHNA and YSLEER. The ends were cut back, 0 bases at V and 4 bases at J, with 18 bases in the middle. The CDR3 contains 17 residues. The CDR3 coding sequence is TGCGCCAGCAGCCAAGATCCACAGGGCGAAGGTCGCACTGAAGCTTTCTTT. Translated: CASSQDPQGEGRTEAFF.

The chain couples TRBV5-1 to TRBJ1-6, with 9 bases identical to TRBD1. J was trimmed by 6 bases and V by 7 bases; bases with no gene match: 8. The CDR3 consists of 15 residues. CDR1 SGHRS and CDR2 YFSETQ come from the germline V gene. For the CDR3, the DNA is TGCGCCAGCCGTCCCGGACAGGGGTTTAATTCACCCCTCCACTTT. Translated, it gives CASRPGQGFNSPLHF.

This chain connects TRBV5-4 to TRBJ1-2; 9 bases are shared with TRBD1. CDR1 is SGHNT and CDR2 is YYREEE in the germline V gene (reference sequence). This CDR3 is built from 15 residues. V lost 0 bases to trimming and J lost 4 bases; unmatched junction nucleotides: 4. CDR3 sequence reads: CASSLADRGIYGYTF. CDR3 bases: TGTGCCAGCAGCTTGGCCGACAGGGGGATCTATGGCTACACCTTC.

The chain carries TRBV7-4 and TRBJ1-3; D possibly corresponds to TRBD1 (5 bases). V shed 4 bases and J shed 0 bases, with 22 bases lying between them. The germline V gene encodes CDR1 SGHVT and CDR2 SQSDAQ. CDR3 length equals 19 residues. The chain's CDR3 is CASSSTGNRRGGSGNTIYF. CDR3 in DNA: TGTGCCAGCAGCTCAACTGGGAACCGCCGGGGGGGCTCTGGAAACACCATATATTTT. Full variable domain (outside the CDR3, taken from reference TRBV7-4 and TRBJ1-3): GAGVSQSPRYKVAKRGRDVALRCDSISGHVTLYWYRQTLGQGSEVLTYSQSDAQRDKSGRPSGRFSAERPERSVSTLKIQRTEQGDSAVYLCASSSTGNRRGGSGNTIYFGEGSWLTVV.

The chain combines TRBV6-2 or TRBV6-3 with TRBJ2-7, with TRBD1 identical over 7 bases. The CDR3 extends over 14 amino acids. Germline CDR1 reads MNHEY; CDR2 reads SVGEGT. After removal of 4 bases from V and 3 bases from J, the junction contained 6 bases not matched to a gene. The CDR3 is CASSLTGTNYEQYF. The CDR3 DNA sequence: TGTGCCAGCAGTTTGACAGGGACCAACTACGAGCAGTACTTC.

DNA for the CDR3: TGTGCCAGCAGCCGGCCCGGGACTAGCGGGGAAGAGACCCAGTACTTC. Protein sequence: CASSRPGTSGEETQYF. This chain links TRBV6-6 with TRBJ2-5; 13 nucleotides line up with TRBD2. The germline V gene has CDR1 MNHNY and CDR2 SVGAGI (reference sequence). The CDR3 contains 16 residues. The ends lost 6 bases at V and 3 bases at J; junction bases unmatched: 7.

The chain recombines TRBV6-5 with TRBJ1-1; a possible D gene is TRBD1 (6 bases). The CDR3 spans 15 residues. V was trimmed by 5 bases and J by 2 bases, leaving 15 bases between them. From germline, CDR1 is MNHEY and CDR2 SVGAGI. The CDR3 loop reads CASSLPGQSNTEAFF. CDR3 coding DNA: TGTGCCAGCAGTCTCCCTGGACAGTCCAACACTGAAGCTTTCTTT.

The chain recombines TRBV11-2 with TRBJ1-2; a possible D gene is TRBD1 (6 bases). CDR3 length: 18 amino acids. Germline V CDR1 and CDR2: SGHAT, FQNNGV. V was cut by 9 bases and J by 2 bases, with 28 bases left in between. CDR3 protein: CASRITGRGLIGNYGYTF. The CDR3 DNA is TGTGCCAGTCGAATTACAGGGAGGGGTCTGATAGGAAACTATGGCTACACCTTC.

Only a few counts were recorded for this clone. V usage is TRBV2 and J usage is TRBJ2-7, with 8 bases that match TRBD2. The CDR3 extends over 15 amino acids. Germline-derived CDR1 and CDR2 are SNHLY and FYNNEI. V shed 6 bases, J shed 2 bases, and the junction held 9 bases outside the gene matches. This CDR3 is CASRDHGGGTYEQYF. CDR3 bases: TGTGCCAGCAGAGACCACGGCGGGGGGACCTACGAGCAGTACTTC.

This clone was found once. CDR3 nucleotide sequence: TGTGCCAGCAGCTTGGGACAGGGATACAATCAGCCCCAGCATTTT. This codes for CASSLGQGYNQPQHF. This rearrangement joins TRBV5-4 to TRBJ1-5; 7 nucleotides align to TRBD1. V was pared by 0 bases and J by 3 bases, with 3 bases of the junction left unmatched. The CDR3 spans 15 residues. Germline CDR1 and CDR2: SGHNT and YYREEE (reference sequence).

The chain carries TRBV28 and TRBJ1-6; D unclear. Germline CDR1 is MDHEN and CDR2 is SYDVKM. The CDR3 is made up of 15 amino acids. With 2 bases removed from V and 5 bases from J, the gap between germline ends came to 10 bases. DNA for the CDR3: TGTGCCAGCAGTTTAAACCAGGCTAATAATTCACCCCTCCACTTT. This sequence encodes CASSLNQANNSPLHF.

The chain couples TRBV5-4 to TRBJ2-7; 12 nucleotides agree with TRBD2. CDR1 and CDR2 (germline): SGHNT, YYREEE (reference sequence). The CDR3 is 17 amino acids. With 4 bases clipped from V and 1 base from J, the junction kept 9 bases outside the gene matches. This CDR3 is CASSPRGLAGFSYEQYF. The CDR3 DNA is TGTGCCAGCAGCCCGCGAGGACTAGCGGGGTTTTCCTACGAGCAGTACTTC.